Listed here are 23 T cell receptor beta chains from one sample, sequenced in a study of OX40 agonist ivuxolimab in advanced cancers. The table came from immunoSEQ multiplex PCR; TCRdb's copy has only in-frame clones and leaves some out. The sample holds some 46,000 clones, 70% to 80% seen once. The sequencing used CD4+ or CD8+ T cells sorted from blood, collected in a trial of the OX40 agonist ivuxolimab. These receptor sequences come from an adult with an advanced solid tumor such as melanoma, head and neck, liver or kidney cancer.

The CDR3 DNA follows: TGTGCCACCAGCAGAGATCGCTATGAGCAGTTCTTC. Translated, it gives CATSRDRYEQFF. The chain employs TRBV15 and TRBJ2-1; no firm D call. V was pared by 0 bases and J by 8 bases, with 5 bases between. The CDR3 consists of 12 residues. Germline-derived CDR1 and CDR2 are LNHNV and YYDKDF (reference sequence).

The chain combines TRBV18 with TRBJ2-7, with TRBD2 matching 10 bases. The length of the CDR3 is 16 residues. V was clipped by 2 bases and J by 8 bases; unmatched bases: 12. Looked up from germline, CDR1 is KGHSH and CDR2 is LQKENI. The CDR3 region has the DNA TGTGCCAGCTCACCAGTCGAGGGACTAGCGTTCCTCCAGCAGTACTTC. Its translation is CASSPVEGLAFLQQYF.

The chain couples TRBV28 to TRBJ2-5; no clear D gene. Trimming removed 3 bases at V and 2 bases at J, with 7 bases between. CDR3 size: 13 residues. Germline V gene data show CDR1 as MDHEN and CDR2 as SYDVKM. In nucleotides, the CDR3 is TGTGCCAGCAGTTTCTGGCGGCAAGAGACCCAGTACTTC. Amino acid sequence: CASSFWRQETQYF.

This sequence joins TRBV5-1 and TRBJ2-7, with 8 bases lining up with TRBD1. With V trimmed by 0 bases and J by 4 bases, 9 bases remained unmatched. In germline, CDR1 is SGHRS, CDR2 YFSETQ. CDR3 length: 16 residues. The CDR3 nucleotides read TGCGCCAGCAGCTTGGGCGAAAACAGGGGGAATTACGAGCAGTACTTC. This encodes CASSLGENRGNYEQYF.

The CDR3 loop reads CASSPSGSGITYEQYF. The CDR3 nucleotides are TGCGCCAGCAGCCCCAGTGGTAGCGGGATCACCTACGAGCAGTACTTC. This chain connects TRBV5-1 to TRBJ2-7; the match to TRBD2 covers 8 bases. The V and J ends lost 4 bases and 2 bases, in that order; junction bases with no gene match: 11. CDR1 is SGHRS, CDR2 YFSETQ, per germline. The CDR3 loop spans 16 amino acids. The complete variable domain, with remaining parts taken from reference TRBV5-1 and TRBJ2-7, reads KAGVTQTPRYLIKTRGQQVTLSCSPISGHRSVSWYQQTPGQGLQFLFEYFSETQRNKGNFPGRFSGRQFSNSRSEMNVSTLELGDSALYLCASSPSGSGITYEQYFGPGTRLTVT.

The chain recombines TRBV5-1 with TRBJ1-6, with a tentative D call TRBD1 (5 bases). Looked up from germline, CDR1 is SGHRS and CDR2 is YFSETQ. The CDR3 has 17 residues. The V and J ends lost 2 bases and 0 bases respectively, with 12 bases between them. CDR3 sequence (DNA): TGCGCCAGCAGCTTCCTTTCTGGGGGCTCCTATAATTCACCCCTCCACTTT. Residues: CASSFLSGGSYNSPLHF.

This clone was recorded a few times. The V gene is TRBV9, the J gene TRBJ1-4, with 9 nucleotides matching TRBD1. Per germline, CDR1 SGDLS and CDR2 YYNGEE. The ends lost 5 bases at V and 5 bases at J; junction bases unmatched: 4. The CDR3 extends over 14 amino acids. The CDR3 protein is CASSIGTGNEKLFF. The CDR3 bases are TGTGCCAGCAGTATCGGGACAGGGAATGAAAAACTGTTTTTT.

This clone has just one count. The CDR3 DNA follows: TGCAGCGTTGAAAGCCCGAGAGATGGCTACACCTTC. Protein product: CSVESPRDGYTF. The chain combines TRBV29-1 with TRBJ1-2; D gene uncertain. Trimming took 2 bases from V and 6 from J, leaving 10 bases between them. The germline V gene encodes CDR1 SQVTM and CDR2 ANQGSEA. This CDR3 has 12 residues. Looking up the rest from reference TRBV29-1 and TRBJ1-2 gives the full variable domain: SAVISQKPSRDICQRGTSLTIQCQVDSQVTMMFWYRQQPGQSLTLIATANQGSEATYESGFVIDKFPISRPNLTFSTLTVSNMSPEDSSIYLCSVESPRDGYTFGSGTRLTVV.

J is TRBJ2-7 and V is TRBV27; D perhaps matches TRBD2 (5 bases). The CDR3 is 14 residues long. CDR1 and CDR2 from the germline V gene are MNHEY and SMNVEV (reference sequence). Trimming shortened V by 5 bases and J by 2 bases, and 13 bases separated the two germline ends. CDR3 sequence: CASSEEWGAYEQYF. The CDR3 DNA is TGTGCCAGCAGTGAAGAGTGGGGAGCCTACGAGCAGTACTTC.

This clone showed up just once. J is TRBJ2-5 and V is TRBV5-1; 13 bases are a match to TRBD2. Germline V lookup: CDR1 SGHRS, CDR2 YFSETQ. The V segment lost 0 bases and the J segment 5 bases; nucleotides outside the gene matches: 1. This CDR3 region has 15 residues. The DNA of the CDR3 is TGCGCCAGCAGCTTGGAACTAGCGGGAGGGGAGACCCAGTACTTC. This gives the protein CASSLELAGGETQYF. The full variable domain, in which reference TRBV5-1 and TRBJ2-5 provide the parts outside the CDR3, is KAGVTQTPRYLIKTRGQQVTLSCSPISGHRSVSWYQQTPGQGLQFLFEYFSETQRNKGNFPGRFSGRQFSNSRSEMNVSTLELGDSALYLCASSLELAGGETQYFGPGTRLLVL.

The rearrangement joins TRBV10-2 to TRBJ2-7, with D unclear. V lost 6 bases and J 1 base, leaving 4 bases between the germline ends. The CDR3 has 11 amino acids. In germline, CDR1 is WSHSY, CDR2 SAAADI. The CDR3 nucleotides read TGCGCCAGCAGCCCTTCCTACGAGCAGTACTTC. It specifies CASSPSYEQYF.

V usage is TRBV28 and J usage is TRBJ1-5, with D possibly matching TRBD1 (6 bases). The CDR3 has 15 amino acids. The V and J ends lost 3 bases and 0 bases respectively, with 9 bases between them. Germline V gene lookup returns CDR1 MDHEN and CDR2 SYDVKM. The CDR3 protein is CASSFPGASNQPQHF. The CDR3 coding sequence is TGTGCCAGCAGTTTTCCAGGGGCTAGCAATCAGCCCCAGCATTTT. The full variable domain, rest sourced from reference TRBV28 and TRBJ1-5, is DVKVTQSSRYLVKRTGEKVFLECVQDMDHENMFWYRQDPGLGLRLIYFSYDVKMKEKGDIPEGYSVSREKKERFSLILESASTNQTSMYLCASSFPGASNQPQHFGDGTRLSIL.

The V and J genes are TRBV11-2 and TRBJ2-7; TRBD1 aligns across 8 bases. There are 15 residues in the CDR3. Losses at the gene ends were 6 bases for V and 2 bases for J; bases not matched to a gene: 9. Germline V gives CDR1 SGHAT, CDR2 FQNNGV. DNA for the CDR3: TGTGCCAGCAGAAGATCCGGGACAGGAACCTACGAGCAGTACTTC. Its protein is CASRRSGTGTYEQYF.

This rearrangement joins TRBV28 to TRBJ2-1; TRBD2 aligns across 11 bases. The germline CDR1 and CDR2 sequences are MDHEN and SYDVKM. CDR3 length: 15 residues. Trimming at V came to 4 bases and at J to 4 bases, leaving 3 bases not matched to a gene. The CDR3 coding sequence is TGTGCCAGCAGTTCTTTAGCGGGAGGGTACAATGAGCAGTTCTTC. Its protein is CASSSLAGGYNEQFF.

This clone occurred a few times. The chain carries TRBV4-1 and TRBJ1-2; no clear D gene. The CDR3 extends over 14 amino acids. V was trimmed by 3 bases and J by 6 bases, leaving 14 bases between them. Germline loops: CDR1 MGHRA, CDR2 YSYEKL. CDR3 coding DNA: TGCGCCAGCAGCCATAGAAGGGCCTGGGATGGCTACACCTTC. It codes for CASSHRRAWDGYTF.

This chain links TRBV19 with TRBJ2-3; 9 bases are a match to TRBD2. The CDR3 runs to 19 residues. V was clipped by 2 bases and J by 3 bases; unmatched bases: 15. Germline lookup yields CDR1 LNHDA and CDR2 SQIVND (reference sequence). The CDR3 DNA sequence: TGTGCCAGTAGTATATGGGGCGCGGGAGGGCCGCGCGCAACAGATACGCAGTATTTT. Protein: CASSIWGAGGPRATDTQYF.

A few counts support this clone. The gene calls are TRBV5-1 and TRBJ1-6, with TRBD1 matching over 8 bases. This CDR3 is 16 amino acids long. V was clipped by 4 bases and J by 6 bases; unmatched bases: 9. From germline, CDR1 is SGHRS and CDR2 YFSETQ. The CDR3 here is CASSKSTGATNSPLHF. The CDR3 DNA follows: TGCGCCAGCAGCAAATCGACAGGGGCCACTAATTCACCCCTCCACTTT.

The chain links TRBV18 to TRBJ2-2; D might be TRBD1 or TRBD2, each matching 5 bases. The CDR3 totals 16 residues. Trimming removed 5 bases at V and 2 bases at J, with 15 bases between. The V gene's germline CDR1 is KGHSH and CDR2 LQKENI. The CDR3: CASSYSGTSNTGELFF. The CDR3 nucleotides are TGTGCCAGCTCATACTCCGGGACGAGTAACACCGGGGAGCTGTTTTTT.

This rearrangement joins TRBV15 to TRBJ2-7, with TRBD1 as a possible D gene (6 bases). This CDR3 has 16 residues. Germline V gives CDR1 LNHNV, CDR2 YYDKDF (reference sequence). Trimming left V 1 base short and J 1 base short, with 14 bases between. CDR3 DNA: TGTGCCACCAGCAGAGGCCGACAGGCAACATCCTACGAGCAGTACTTC. Amino acids: CATSRGRQATSYEQYF. Looking up the rest from reference TRBV15 and TRBJ2-7 gives the full variable domain: DAMVIQNPRYQVTQFGKPVTLSCSQTLNHNVMYWYQQKSSQAPKLLFHYYDKDFNNEADTPDNFQSRRPNTSFCFLDIRSPGLGDTAMYLCATSRGRQATSYEQYFGPGTRLTVT.

The CDR3: CASSESTSTDTQYF. In DNA, the CDR3 is TGCGCCAGCAGTGAGTCGACTAGCACAGATACGCAGTATTTT. This chain joins TRBV10-1 and TRBJ2-3; no clear D gene. Germline V gene data show CDR1 as WNHNN and CDR2 as SYGVQD (reference sequence). V dropped 0 bases and J dropped 0 bases, with 4 bases sitting between them. This CDR3 is built from 14 residues.

CDR3 coding DNA: TGTGCCAGCAGTTACAGGGGCGCAGGAAACACCATATATTTT. Translating it yields CASSYRGAGNTIYF. The chain recombines TRBV6-5 with TRBJ1-3, with a possible D match to TRBD1 (5 bases). CDR1 MNHEY and CDR2 SVGAGI come from the germline V gene. The CDR3 contains 14 residues. The V end lost 2 bases, the J end lost 4 bases, and 9 bases lay between the germline ends.

The chain combines TRBV5-1 with TRBJ1-2; D not resolved. Trimming pared 0 bases from V and 0 bases from J, leaving 6 bases between. CDR1 and CDR2 (germline): SGHRS, YFSETQ. The CDR3 sequence is 14 residues long. The CDR3, as DNA: TGCGCCAGCAGCTTGGACAGACCTAACTATGGCTACACCTTC. Its protein product is CASSLDRPNYGYTF.

V usage is TRBV2 and J usage is TRBJ2-2; 8 bases line up with TRBD1. CDR1 is SNHLY, CDR2 FYNNEI, per germline. The CDR3 runs to 14 residues. V shed 8 bases and J 5 bases; nucleotides not matched to a gene: 7. CDR3 region: CASGGTGETGELFF. The CDR3 bases are TGTGCCAGCGGGGGGACAGGAGAGACCGGGGAGCTGTTTTTT.